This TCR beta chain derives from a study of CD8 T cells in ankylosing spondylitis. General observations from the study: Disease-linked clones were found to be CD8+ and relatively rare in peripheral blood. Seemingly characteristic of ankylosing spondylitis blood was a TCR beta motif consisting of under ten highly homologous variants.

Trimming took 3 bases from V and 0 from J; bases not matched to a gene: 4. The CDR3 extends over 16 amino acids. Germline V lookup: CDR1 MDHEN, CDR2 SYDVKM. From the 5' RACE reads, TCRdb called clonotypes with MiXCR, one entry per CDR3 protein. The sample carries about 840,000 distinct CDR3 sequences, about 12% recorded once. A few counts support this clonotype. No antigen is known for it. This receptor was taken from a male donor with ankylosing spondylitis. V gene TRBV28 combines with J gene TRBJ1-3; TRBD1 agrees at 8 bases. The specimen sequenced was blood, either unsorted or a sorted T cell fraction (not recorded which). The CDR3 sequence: CASSFLGQGSGNTIYF. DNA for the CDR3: TGTGCCAGCAGTTTCTTAGGACAGGGCTCTGGAAACACCATATATTTT.